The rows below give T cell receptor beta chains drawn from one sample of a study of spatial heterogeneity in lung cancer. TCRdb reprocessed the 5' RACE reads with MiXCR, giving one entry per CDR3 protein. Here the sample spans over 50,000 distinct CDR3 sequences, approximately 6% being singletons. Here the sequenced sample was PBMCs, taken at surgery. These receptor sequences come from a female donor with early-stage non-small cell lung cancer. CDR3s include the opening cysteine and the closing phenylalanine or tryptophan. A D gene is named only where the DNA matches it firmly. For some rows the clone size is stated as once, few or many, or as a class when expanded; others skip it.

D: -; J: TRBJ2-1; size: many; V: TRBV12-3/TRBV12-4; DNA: TGTGCCAGCAGTTTTACTCGCGCGAGCTCCTACAATGAGCAGTTCTTC; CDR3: CASSFTRASSYNEQFF
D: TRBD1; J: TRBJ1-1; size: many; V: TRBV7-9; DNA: TGTGCCAGCAGCAAGGGACAGGGAAGGGCTGAAGCTTTCTTT; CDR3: CASSKGQGRAEAFF
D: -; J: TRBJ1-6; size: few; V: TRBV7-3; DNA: TGTGCCAGCAGCCTTCGAAATTCACCCCTCCACTTT; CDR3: CASSLRNSPLHF
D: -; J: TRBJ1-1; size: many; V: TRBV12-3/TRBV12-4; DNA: TGTGCCAGCAGTCCGGACCCGACACTTCCTGAAGCTTTCTTT; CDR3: CASSPDPTLPEAFF
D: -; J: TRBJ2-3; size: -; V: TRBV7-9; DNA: TGTGCCAGCACCCCTCTAGCGACTAGCACAGATACGCAGTATTTT; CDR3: CASTPLATSTDTQYF
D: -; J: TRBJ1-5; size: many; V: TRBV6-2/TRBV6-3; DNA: TGTGCCAGCAGTTACTCGACGACCAGGGTTGGTCAGCCCCAGCATTTT; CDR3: CASSYSTTRVGQPQHF
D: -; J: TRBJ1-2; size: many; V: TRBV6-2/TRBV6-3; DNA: TGTGCCAGCAGTTATGAGTCTAACTATGGCTACACCTTC; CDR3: CASSYESNYGYTF
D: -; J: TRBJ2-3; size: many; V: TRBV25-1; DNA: TGTGCCAGCAGTGAACACTCCGGAGTAGTTCGCACAGATACGCAGTATTTT; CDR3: CASSEHSGVVRTDTQYF
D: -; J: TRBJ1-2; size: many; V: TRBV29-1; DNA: TGCAGCGTTGTAGGGGCCAGTTGGGACTATGGCTACACCTTC; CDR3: CSVVGASWDYGYTF
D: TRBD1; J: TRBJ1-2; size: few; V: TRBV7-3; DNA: TGTGCCAGCAGCTCATCGACAGGGGGCAATGGCTACACCTTC; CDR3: CASSSSTGGNGYTF
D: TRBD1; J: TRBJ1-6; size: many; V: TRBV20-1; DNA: TGCAGTGCTGGTGGACAGGCGGGAATTAATTCACCCCTCCACTTT; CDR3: CSAGGQAGINSPLHF
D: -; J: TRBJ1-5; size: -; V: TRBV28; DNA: TGTGCCAGCAGTTTCCCCCTAGAGGATCAGCCCCAGCATTTT; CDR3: CASSFPLEDQPQHF
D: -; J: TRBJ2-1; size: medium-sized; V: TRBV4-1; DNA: TGCGCCAGCAGCCAAGCCGATAGCGCCCATGAGCAGTTCTTC; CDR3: CASSQADSAHEQFF
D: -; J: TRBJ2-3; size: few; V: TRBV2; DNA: TGTGCGGAAGCGGCAGATACGCAGTATTTT; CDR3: CAEAADTQYF
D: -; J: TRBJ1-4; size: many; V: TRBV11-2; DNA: TGTGCCAGCAGCGCGAGTTGGGGATCTACTAATGAAAAACTGTTTTTT; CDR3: CASSASWGSTNEKLFF
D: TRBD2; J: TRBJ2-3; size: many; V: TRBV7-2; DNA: TGTGCCAGCAGCCGACGGGCGGGAGGGCCAGGAGATACGCAGTATTTT; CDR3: CASSRRAGGPGDTQYF
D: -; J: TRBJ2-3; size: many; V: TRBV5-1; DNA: TGCGCCAGCAGCAGGAAACAGGACACAGATACGCAGTATTTT; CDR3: CASSRKQDTDTQYF
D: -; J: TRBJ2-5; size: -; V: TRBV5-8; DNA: TGTGCCAGCAGCTTCCAGGGGTACGGAGAGACCCAGTACTTC; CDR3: CASSFQGYGETQYF
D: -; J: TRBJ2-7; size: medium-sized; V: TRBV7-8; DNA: TGTGCCAGCAGCTTAGCGGGGCGGGATGCAGCCTACGAGCAGTACTTC; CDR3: CASSLAGRDAAYEQYF
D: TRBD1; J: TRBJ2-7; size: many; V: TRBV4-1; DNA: TGCGCCAGCAGCCAAACCGAACGGACAGGGGGCTACGAGCAGTACTTC; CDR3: CASSQTERTGGYEQYF
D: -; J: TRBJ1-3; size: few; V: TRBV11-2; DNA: TGTGCCAGCAGCTCGACAGGAATCTCTGGAAACACCATATATTTT; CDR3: CASSSTGISGNTIYF
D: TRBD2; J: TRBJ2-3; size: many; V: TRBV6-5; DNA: TGTGCTTCGGCGGGGGGCAGTTCCACAGATACGCAGTATTTT; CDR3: CASAGGSSTDTQYF
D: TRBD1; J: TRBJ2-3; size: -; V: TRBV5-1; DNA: TGCGCCAGCAGCTTGGAGACAGGGCACACAGATACGCAGTATTTT; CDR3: CASSLETGHTDTQYF
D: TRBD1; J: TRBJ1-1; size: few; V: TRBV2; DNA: TGTGCCAGCAACGGACAGGGCGGCGGCGAAGCTTTCTTT; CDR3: CASNGQGGGEAFF
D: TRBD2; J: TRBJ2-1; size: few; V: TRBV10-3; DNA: TGTGCCATCAGTGGGGGTCTAGCGGGGAACAATGAGCAGTTCTTC; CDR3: CAISGGLAGNNEQFF
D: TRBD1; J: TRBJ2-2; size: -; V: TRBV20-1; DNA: TGCAGTGCCATACAGGGGGTTAACACCGGGGAGCTGTTTTTT; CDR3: CSAIQGVNTGELFF
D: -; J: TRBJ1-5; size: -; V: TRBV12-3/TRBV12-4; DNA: TGTGCCAGCACCCGAGACCAAGTCAGTCCCCAGCATTTT; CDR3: CASTRDQVSPQHF
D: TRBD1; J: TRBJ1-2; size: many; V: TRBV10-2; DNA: TGCGCCAGCGGACAGGAGTTCGTTGGCTACACCTTC; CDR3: CASGQEFVGYTF
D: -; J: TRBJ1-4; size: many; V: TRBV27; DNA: TGTGCCATCAGCGACAGTCCGAAAGGGGAAAAACTGTTTTTT; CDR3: CAISDSPKGEKLFF
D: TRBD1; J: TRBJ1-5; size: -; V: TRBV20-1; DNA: TGCAGTGCTGGGGACAGGGCACAGCATTTT; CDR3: CSAGDRAQHF
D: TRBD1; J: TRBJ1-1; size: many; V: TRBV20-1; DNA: TGCAGGCCTCAGGGGGGCAGTACAGCTTTCTTT; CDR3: CRPQGGSTAFF
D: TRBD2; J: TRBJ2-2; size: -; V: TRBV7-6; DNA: TGTGCCAGCAGCGGGACTAGCGGGAGGACCGGGGAGCTGTTTTTT; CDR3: CASSGTSGRTGELFF
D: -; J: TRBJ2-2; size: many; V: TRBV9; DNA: TGTGCCAGCAGCGTAAGCGCGGGGAACACCGGGGAGCTGTTTTTT; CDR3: CASSVSAGNTGELFF
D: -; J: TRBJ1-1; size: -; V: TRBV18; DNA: TGTGCCAGCTCACCTGGGGCAGGGGAGAACACTGAAGCTTTCTTT; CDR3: CASSPGAGENTEAFF
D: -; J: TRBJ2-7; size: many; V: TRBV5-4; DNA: TGTGCCAGCAGCGGAGGTAACGGAGCCTACGAGCAGTACTTC; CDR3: CASSGGNGAYEQYF
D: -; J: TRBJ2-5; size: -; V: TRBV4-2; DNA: TGTGCCAGCAGCCAAGATCCCCTGCAAGAGACCCAGTACTTC; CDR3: CASSQDPLQETQYF
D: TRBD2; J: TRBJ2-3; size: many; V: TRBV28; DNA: TGTGCCAGCAGCCCCCCCGATGGGGGGGGAGGAGGAGTGGGAGATACGCAGTATTTT; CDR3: CASSPPDGGGGGVGDTQYF
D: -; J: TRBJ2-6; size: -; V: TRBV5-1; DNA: TGCGCCAGCAGCTTGGAGTCGGGCTTTGGGGCCAACGTCCTGACTTTC; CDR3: CASSLESGFGANVLTF
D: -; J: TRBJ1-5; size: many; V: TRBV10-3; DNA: TGTGCCATCAGTACTGACAGCTCAACTAGCAATCAGCCCCAGCATTTT; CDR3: CAISTDSSTSNQPQHF
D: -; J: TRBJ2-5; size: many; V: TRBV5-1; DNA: TGCGCCAGCAGCATCTCGGGGGCCGCAGCGGGAGAGACCCAGTACTTC; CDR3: CASSISGAAAGETQYF